Listed here are 14 T cell receptor beta chains from one sample, sequenced in a study of cytomegalovirus exposure and HLA in healthy donors. This PCR relied on a set of 60 Vbeta primers and 13 Jbeta primers. Method: immunoSEQ multiplex PCR; TCRdb's copy keeps in-frame clones and lacks some. The sample includes around 200,000 clones, more than 65% of them seen just once. The specimen sequenced was PBMCs. Every receptor here comes from a girl aged 2-9 years in good health and CMV-seropositive.

This clone was seen only once. This chain links TRBV6-4 with TRBJ2-2; 7 bases line up with TRBD1. V dropped 6 bases and J dropped 4; count of bases not matched to a gene: 2. The CDR3 has 13 amino acids. From germline, CDR1 is MRHNA and CDR2 SNTAGT. CDR3 nucleotide sequence: TGTGCCAGCAGCAACAGGGGCACCGGGGAGCTGTTTTTT. Its protein is CASSNRGTGELFF.

The CDR3 DNA reads as TGTGCCAGCAGCCGGTCCCTTTACGAGCAGTACTTC. It codes for CASSRSLYEQYF. The chain employs TRBV28 and TRBJ2-7; D unresolved. The CDR3 length is 12 residues. Germline CDR1 is MDHEN and CDR2 is SYDVKM. The V gene lost 6 bases and the J gene lost 4 bases, with 10 bases spanning the gap.

The genes are TRBV10-3 and TRBJ2-5; 8 bases are a match to TRBD2. CDR3 length equals 15 residues. With 0 bases clipped from V and 5 bases from J, the junction kept 5 bases outside the gene matches. CDR1 is ENHRY, CDR2 SYGVKD, per germline. The chain's CDR3 is CAISESGAGAETQYF. The CDR3 DNA reads TGTGCCATCAGTGAGTCCGGAGCGGGAGCCGAGACCCAGTACTTC.

The chain carries TRBV6-5 and TRBJ1-1, with 7 bases that match TRBD1. The CDR3 runs to 13 residues. The J segment lost 5 bases and the V segment lost 8 bases, leaving 8 bases of the junction unmatched. Germline assignment: CDR1 MNHEY and CDR2 SVGAGI. The CDR3 DNA is TGTGCCAGCGATTTACAGGGGAGTACTGAAGCTTTCTTT. This encodes CASDLQGSTEAFF.

The genes are TRBV10-3 and TRBJ2-7; possible D gene TRBD1, 5 bases. The V end lost 10 bases, the J end lost 0 bases, and 13 bases lay between the germline ends. The germline V gene has CDR1 ENHRY and CDR2 SYGVKD. CDR3 size: 13 residues. The CDR3 reads CATAGSASYEQYF. The CDR3 region has the DNA TGTGCCACCGCAGGGTCGGCCTCCTACGAGCAGTACTTC.

V usage is TRBV11-2 and J usage is TRBJ2-6; D might be TRBD1 (6 bases). The CDR3 has 17 amino acids. V shed 5 bases and J shed 0 bases, with 14 bases lying between them. CDR1 SGHAT and CDR2 FQNNGV come from the germline V gene. CDR3 in amino acids: CASSQTGFDSGANVLTF. DNA for the CDR3: TGTGCCAGCAGCCAGACAGGTTTTGACTCTGGGGCCAACGTCCTGACTTTC.

The V gene is TRBV4-2, the J gene TRBJ2-5; D may be TRBD1 (5 bases). Germline assignment: CDR1 LGHNA and CDR2 YNFKEQ. V dropped 1 base and J dropped 5 bases, with 8 bases sitting between them. This CDR3 spans 13 amino acids. The CDR3 reads CASSQGQGETQYF. The CDR3 nucleotides read TGTGCCAGCAGCCAAGGCCAGGGCGAGACCCAGTACTTC.

This clone occurred once. V gene TRBV27 combines with J gene TRBJ2-2; D is undetermined. V lost 2 bases and J 7 bases, leaving 8 bases between the germline ends. Germline V CDR1 and CDR2: MNHEY, SMNVEV (reference sequence). This CDR3 contains 13 residues. The CDR3 loop is CASSLARHGELFF. The CDR3 DNA reads TGTGCCAGCAGTTTAGCCAGACACGGGGAGCTGTTTTTT.

The CDR3 reads CASSTGQSYGYTF. CDR3 DNA sequence: TGTGCCAGCAGCACCGGACAGAGCTATGGCTACACCTTC. V and J are TRBV2 and TRBJ1-2, with D perhaps TRBD1 (6 bases). Germline loops: CDR1 SNHLY, CDR2 FYNNEI. The CDR3 is 13 residues long. V lost 6 bases, J lost 4 bases, and 12 bases lay in between.

The gene calls are TRBV7-3 and TRBJ1-2; 9 nucleotides agree with TRBD1. This CDR3 comprises 15 residues. Trimming took 5 bases from V and 3 from J; bases not matched to a gene: 7. The germline V gene encodes CDR1 SGHTA and CDR2 FQGTGA. The CDR3 nucleotides read TGTGCCAGCAGCCCAACAGGGGGCCGAGACTATGGCTACACCTTC. Translated, it gives CASSPTGGRDYGYTF. The full variable domain, completed using reference TRBV7-3 and TRBJ1-2, is GAGVSQTPSNKVTEKGKYVELRCDPISGHTALYWYRQSLGQGPEFLIYFQGTGAADDSGLPNDRFFAVRPEGSVSTLKIQRTERGDSAVYLCASSPTGGRDYGYTFGSGTRLTVV.

This clone has a single count. The chain employs TRBV2 and TRBJ1-5, with D possibly TRBD1 on 5 matching bases. The CDR3 is 14 residues long. Germline values: CDR1 SNHLY, CDR2 FYNNEI. Trimming took off 4 bases at V and 2 bases at J, with 9 bases between the two ends. The CDR3 coding sequence is TGTGCCAGCAGTGTCGACAGTGGCAATCAGCCCCAGCATTTT. Translating gives CASSVDSGNQPQHF.

The rearrangement links TRBV7-2 to TRBJ1-5; D unclear. Germline lookup yields CDR1 SGHTA and CDR2 FQGNSA. Deletions cut 3 bases from V and 6 bases from J, with 9 bases between. The CDR3 has 13 amino acids. The CDR3 sequence is CASSFFGSQPQHF. Written as DNA, the CDR3 is TGTGCCAGCAGCTTTTTCGGTAGTCAGCCCCAGCATTTT. Complete variable domain (other parts from reference TRBV7-2 and TRBJ1-5): GAGVSQSPSNKVTEKGKDVELRCDPISGHTALYWYRQSLGQGLEFLIYFQGNSAPDKSGLPSDRFSAERTGGSVSTLTIQRTQQEDSAVYLCASSFFGSQPQHFGDGTRLSIL.

This clone appeared once. The chain links TRBV19 to TRBJ2-7, with D maybe TRBD1 (6 bases). Germline V gene sequence: CDR1 LNHDA, CDR2 SQIVND (reference sequence). V lost 6 bases, J lost 5 bases, and 17 bases lay in between. The CDR3 contains 14 residues. The CDR3, as DNA: TGTGCCAGTAGGACCCCGGGACAAGGTCACGAGCAGTACTTC. Protein product: CASRTPGQGHEQYF. Full variable domain (missing parts from reference TRBV19 and TRBJ2-7): DGGITQSPKYLFRKEGQNVTLSCEQNLNHDAMYWYRQDPGQGLRLIYYSQIVNDFQKGDIAEGYSVSREKKESFPLTVTSAQKNPTAFYLCASRTPGQGHEQYFGPGTRLTVT.

The chain is built from TRBV6-1 and TRBJ1-6, with D maybe TRBD1 (5 bases). Germline CDR1 MNHNS, CDR2 SASEGT. The CDR3 loop spans 14 amino acids. Trimming removed 7 bases from V and 6 bases from J, with 13 bases in between. This CDR3 is CASNPRQGNSPLHF. CDR3 DNA: TGTGCCAGCAATCCCCGTCAGGGTAATTCACCCCTCCACTTT.